Presented here are 6 T cell receptor beta chains from one specimen sequenced in a study of OX40 agonist ivuxolimab in advanced cancers. Method: immunoSEQ multiplex PCR; TCRdb's copy keeps in-frame clones and lacks some. The repertoire holds roughly 90,000 clones, with about 90% as singletons. The specimen was CD4+ or CD8+ T cells sorted from blood, collected in a trial of the OX40 agonist ivuxolimab. The receptors shown here come from an adult with an advanced solid tumor such as melanoma, head and neck, liver or kidney cancer.

The gene calls are TRBV7-9 and TRBJ1-2; 7 bases are shared with TRBD1. The germline V gene has CDR1 SEHNR and CDR2 FQNEAQ (reference sequence). CDR3 length: 15 residues. V dropped 4 bases and J dropped 2; count of bases not matched to a gene: 7. For the CDR3, the DNA is TGTGCCAGCAGCTCCAGGACAGGCGAAAACTATGGCTACACCTTC. It yields the protein CASSSRTGENYGYTF. The whole variable domain, remainder taken from reference TRBV7-9 and TRBJ1-2, is DTGVSQNPRHKITKRGQNVTFRCDPISEHNRLYWYRQTLGQGPEFLTYFQNEAQLEKSRLLSDRFSAERPKGSFSTLEIQRTEQGDSAMYLCASSSRTGENYGYTFGSGTRLTVV.

The CDR3 protein is CASSYLSGNTIYF. The CDR3 DNA sequence: TGTGCCAGCAGTTACTTATCTGGAAACACCATATATTTT. The chain joins TRBV6-6 to TRBJ1-3, with no clear D. Germline V CDR1 and CDR2: MNHNY, SVGAGI (reference sequence). The CDR3 totals 13 residues. Trimming stripped 1 base from V and 1 base from J, with 2 bases between.

Only one count was recorded for this clone. The chain joins TRBV19 to TRBJ1-2; D perhaps matches TRBD1 (5 bases). Looked up from germline, CDR1 is LNHDA and CDR2 is SQIVND (reference sequence). The CDR3 spans 14 residues. V was clipped by 1 base and J by 1 base, with 7 bases between them. Written as DNA, the CDR3 is TGTGCCAGTAGTATAGGAAGGGGTAACTATGGCTACACCTTC. It encodes CASSIGRGNYGYTF.

A few counts support this clone. The rearrangement links TRBV28 to TRBJ2-5, with 12 nucleotides matching TRBD2. This CDR3 is 12 amino acids long. CDR1 MDHEN and CDR2 SYDVKM come from the germline V gene. V trimming: 6 bases; J trimming: 14 bases; junction bases outside the gene matches: 7. The CDR3 DNA sequence: TGTGCCAGCAGCCCTCCACTAGCGGGAGGATACTTC. Protein: CASSPPLAGGYF.

The rearrangement joins TRBV11-2 to TRBJ1-1; 12 bases map to TRBD1. CDR1 and CDR2 (germline): SGHAT, FQNNGV. CDR3 length: 17 residues. V lost 2 bases to trimming and J lost 4 bases; unmatched junction nucleotides: 8. CDR3 DNA sequence: TGTGCCAGCAGCTTAACGGGACAGGGGGCGAGGGCCACTGAAGCTTTCTTT. This codes for CASSLTGQGARATEAFF.

The genes are TRBV28 and TRBJ1-4; 9 bases line up with TRBD1. V trimming: 6 bases; J trimming: 6 bases; junction bases outside the gene matches: 2. Germline CDR1 is MDHEN and CDR2 is SYDVKM. CDR3 length equals 13 residues. Here the CDR3 DNA reads TGTGCCAGCAGCAGGGACAGGGATGAAAAACTGTTTTTT. Protein product: CASSRDRDEKLFF.